The TCR beta chain under discussion was sequenced for a study of PD-L1 blockade in urothelial cancer. Overall study: Patients' histories included 0 to 3 prior chemotherapy regimens. Blood analysis occurred 3 weeks (second dose) and 6 weeks after treatment start.

This CDR3 is built from 15 residues. The V and J ends lost 5 bases and 2 bases, in that order; junction bases with no gene match: 5. CDR1 is SGHVS and CDR2 is FQNEAQ in the germline V gene. Sequencing used immunoSEQ multiplex PCR; TCRdb keeps in-frame clones, though not all of them. This sample has approximately 100,000 clones, with approximately 86% found just once. Pretreatment and on-treatment samples were taken, numbering 1 to 8 per patient. This sequence joins TRBV7-8 and TRBJ2-3, with 9 bases identical to TRBD2. This receptor was taken from a man in his fifties or sixties with urothelial cancer. The sequencing here drew on PBMCs, taken around atezolizumab (anti-PD-L1) treatment. The CDR3 loop reads CASSQAGGHTDTQYF. Written as DNA, the CDR3 is TGTGCCAGCAGCCAAGCGGGAGGTCACACAGATACGCAGTATTTT.